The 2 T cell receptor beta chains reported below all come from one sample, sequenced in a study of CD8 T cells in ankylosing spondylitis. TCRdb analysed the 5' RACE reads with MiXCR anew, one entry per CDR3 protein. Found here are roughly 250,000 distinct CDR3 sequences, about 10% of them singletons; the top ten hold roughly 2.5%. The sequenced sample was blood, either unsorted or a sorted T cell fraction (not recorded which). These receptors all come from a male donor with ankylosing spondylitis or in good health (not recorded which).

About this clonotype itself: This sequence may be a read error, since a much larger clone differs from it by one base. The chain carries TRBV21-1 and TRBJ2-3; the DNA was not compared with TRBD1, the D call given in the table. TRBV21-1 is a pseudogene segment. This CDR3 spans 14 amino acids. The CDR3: CASSKERGLDTQYF. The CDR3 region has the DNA TGTGCCAGCAGCAAGGAGCGGGGGCTAGATACGCAGTATTTT.

DNA of the CDR3: TGTGCCAGCAGGGCGCATGAATCGATTGCAGAGACCCAGTACTTC. This encodes CASRAHESIAETQYF. This rearrangement joins TRBV7-9 to TRBJ2-5, with no clear D. Germline loops: CDR1 SEHNR, CDR2 FQNEAQ (reference sequence). The CDR3 is 15 residues long. Between the trimmed V and J ends, which lost 6 bases and 4 bases, there was a span of 18 bases.